This T cell receptor (beta chain) was retrieved from a study of blood T cell repertoires in COVID-19. As for the study in general: The cDNA or gDNA used as material had been derived from T cells, B-cell-depleted T cells, or PBMCs.

V was clipped by 4 bases and J by 7 bases; unmatched bases: 7. The CDR3 spans 14 residues. The germline V gene has CDR1 SGHRS and CDR2 YFSETQ. Generated by immunoSEQ multiplex PCR, the TCRdb table keeps only in-frame clones and is missing some. This table holds 70,000 to 95,000 clones, approximately 92% found once. The source of this sequence is a woman aged 55-70 years with active COVID-19. This sequence joins TRBV5-1 and TRBJ2-1; 8 bases map to TRBD2. Sample: peripheral blood. CDR3 bases: TGCGCCAGCAGCATAGCCGGGGGGGCAAATGAGCAGTTCTTC. Protein product: CASSIAGGANEQFF.